This TCR beta chain was identified in a study of shared T cell receptors in the human thymus. Profiled with immunoSEQ multiplex PCR; TCRdb holds only in-frame clones, not every one. The table includes approximately 400,000 clones, 95% detected once. Trimming took 0 bases from V and 5 from J; bases not matched to a gene: 1. The CDR3 covers 15 residues. Germline CDR1 and CDR2: SGDLS and YYNGEE. The sequence derives from a human donor. What was sequenced was thymocytes. V and J are TRBV9 and TRBJ2-1, with TRBD2 matching 11 bases. CDR3 DNA sequence: TGTGCCAGCAGCGTAGAGGGACTAGCGGACAATGAGCAGTTCTTC. Its translation: CASSVEGLADNEQFF.